Sequencing of this T cell receptor beta chain was carried out in a study of T cells after yellow fever vaccination. This clonotype showed up just a few times. TCRdb processed the 5' RACE reads anew with MiXCR; each CDR3 protein has one entry. The sample has 95,000 to 150,000 distinct CDR3 sequences, about 15% seen once. V dropped 3 bases and J dropped 2 bases, with 13 bases sitting between them. Per germline, CDR1 WSHSY and CDR2 SAAADI. This CDR3 spans 15 amino acids. The sample in question was CD8+ T cells sorted from PBMCs, obtained 5 days after the yellow fever booster vaccination. The chain uses TRBV10-2 and TRBJ1-1; D not resolved. This TCR derives from a man younger than 35 who received the YFV17D yellow fever vaccine. CDR3 bases: TGCGCCAGCAGTGACTCCCCGTATAGCAACACTGAAGCTTTCTTT. Translation gives CASSDSPYSNTEAFF.